Below, 9 T cell receptor beta chains from the same sample are listed, as sequenced in a study of blood T cell repertoires in COVID-19. Sequencing used immunoSEQ multiplex PCR; TCRdb keeps in-frame clones, though not all of them. The table includes approximately 61,000 clones, about four fifths detected once. The sequenced material came from peripheral blood. All receptors come from a human donor in a cohort sampled during active COVID-19.

V is TRBV29-1 and J is TRBJ2-7, with 10 bases identical to TRBD2. CDR1 SQVTM and CDR2 ANQGSEA come from the germline V gene. V gave up 7 bases and J gave up 5 bases; unmatched junction bases: 5. The CDR3 extends over 12 amino acids. The CDR3 region has the DNA TGCAGCGCTACTAGCGGGACCCACGAGCAGTACTTC. Its protein product is CSATSGTHEQYF.

The chain uses TRBV5-1 and TRBJ2-1, with 8 bases fitting TRBD2. CDR1 is SGHRS, CDR2 YFSETQ, per germline. Trimming cost V 6 bases and J 6 bases; bases outside gene matches: 11. The CDR3 is made up of 15 amino acids. The CDR3 nucleotides read TGCGCCAGCAAGAAGAGCGGGAGAGGGGCCAATGAGCAGTTCTTC. It yields the protein CASKKSGRGANEQFF.

This sequence joins TRBV6-5 and TRBJ2-3; TRBD2 matches at 7 bases. CDR1 and CDR2 from the germline V gene are MNHEY and SVGAGI. The trim removed 6 bases at V and 10 bases at J, leaving 7 bases unmatched. This CDR3 region has 12 residues. The CDR3 region is CASRGGLDAQYF. The CDR3 DNA is TGTGCCAGCAGGGGAGGGCTCGATGCGCAGTATTTT.

CDR3 nucleotide sequence: TGTGCCAGCAGCTTAAGCGGGGCCACCTACGAGCAGTACTTC. Its translation is CASSLSGATYEQYF. The genes are TRBV7-2 and TRBJ2-7; 7 bases fit TRBD2. From germline, CDR1 is SGHTA and CDR2 FQGNSA. V was clipped by 2 bases and J by 2 bases; unmatched bases: 3. This CDR3 contains 14 residues.

This chain uses TRBV28 with TRBJ1-6; no clear D gene. The CDR3 has 12 residues. CDR1 is MDHEN, CDR2 SYDVKM, per germline. Deletions cut 5 bases from V and 9 bases from J, with 8 bases between. For the CDR3, the DNA is TGTGCCAGCAGTCCCCCCCGTTCACCCCTCCACTTT. It codes for CASSPPRSPLHF.

V gene TRBV28 combines with J gene TRBJ2-7; 9 nucleotides align to TRBD2. CDR1 and CDR2 from the germline V gene are MDHEN and SYDVKM. The CDR3 is 16 residues long. The V gene end was trimmed by 7 bases and the J gene end by 3 bases; junction bases not matched to a gene: 13. The CDR3 bases are TGTGCCAGCACCCCGCGGAGAGTAGCGGGAGACTACGAGCAGTACTTC. This codes for CASTPRRVAGDYEQYF.

The V and J genes are TRBV5-1 and TRBJ1-1; D not resolved. This CDR3 contains 13 residues. V was shortened by 0 bases and J by 6 bases, with 9 bases between the two germline ends. In germline, CDR1 is SGHRS, CDR2 YFSETQ. CDR3 DNA: TGCGCCAGCAGCTTGGGCCCCGGGGCTGAAGCTTTCTTT. Translated: CASSLGPGAEAFF.

This rearrangement joins TRBV5-4 to TRBJ1-5; 9 bases are a match to TRBD1. Germline V gives CDR1 SGHNT, CDR2 YYREEE (reference sequence). The CDR3 is made up of 14 amino acids. The trim removed 3 bases at V and 11 bases at J, leaving 9 bases unmatched. The CDR3 spells CASSSDRGGRTQHF. CDR3 nucleotide sequence: TGTGCCAGCAGCTCGGACAGGGGAGGGAGGACCCAGCATTTT.

The chain is built from TRBV7-2 and TRBJ2-5, with TRBD2 matching over 9 bases. Losses at the gene ends were 5 bases for V and 5 bases for J; bases not matched to a gene: 9. Germline values: CDR1 SGHTA, CDR2 FQGNSA. The CDR3 is 15 amino acids. The CDR3 DNA reads TGTGCCAGCAGCCCATTAGCGGGGGTTGGGGAGACCCAGTACTTC. Encoded protein: CASSPLAGVGETQYF. Drawing the rest from reference TRBV7-2 and TRBJ2-5, the complete variable domain is GAGVSQSPSNKVTEKGKDVELRCDPISGHTALYWYRQSLGQGLEFLIYFQGNSAPDKSGLPSDRFSAERTGGSVSTLTIQRTQQEDSAVYLCASSPLAGVGETQYFGPGTRLLVL.